A single sample is the source of the 19 T cell receptor beta chains below, sequenced in a study of T cells in Graves' hyperthyroidism and ophthalmopathy (dated by TCRdb to between 2018 and 2020). Library preparation was by multiplex PCR. These reads were obtained on an Illumina HiSeq 2000. The TCR beta CDR3 regions were amplified from the RNA transcripts. For the first round of RT-PCR on the TCR CDR3, the HTBI primer set was used together with the Qiagen OneStep RT-PCR kit. Starting from the raw public reads, TCRdb applied fastp trimming at Q25, assembled clones with MiXCR and retained in-frame beta chains. Each entry is one CDR3 protein sequence, shown with its most common DNA and genes. In this sample the table shows more than 500,000 distinct CDR3 sequences, about 14% of which occur a single time. The ten largest clones represent over 3.5% of the sample. The sequenced sample was blood. These receptors all stem from a woman aged 40 to 49 with Graves' ophthalmopathy.

This clonotype was seen more than once but under ten times. The rearrangement joins TRBV9 to TRBJ2-5; TRBD2 is a possible D gene (6 bases). In germline, CDR1 is SGDLS, CDR2 YYNGEE. V was clipped by 0 bases and J by 4 bases, with 13 bases between them. The CDR3 consists of 15 residues. The CDR3, as DNA: TGTGCCAGCAGCGTAGATAGCGGAGGTCCAGAGACCCAGTACTTC. Protein: CASSVDSGGPETQYF.

The chain couples TRBV10-3 to TRBJ2-7; D may correspond to TRBD1 or TRBD2 (5 bases each). The germline V gene has CDR1 ENHRY and CDR2 SYGVKD. The CDR3 runs 13 residues. The ends were cut back, 8 bases at V and 2 bases at J, with 13 bases in the middle. CDR3 loop: CAISRDRAYEQYF. The CDR3 DNA reads TGTGCCATCTCCCGGGACCGTGCCTACGAGCAGTACTTC.

This clonotype has just one count. This rearrangement joins TRBV7-2 to TRBJ2-7; a weak D match, TRBD2 (5 bases). Looked up from germline, CDR1 is SGHTA and CDR2 is FQGNSA. The germline V and J ends were trimmed by 1 base and 3 bases, with 13 bases remaining between them. This CDR3 spans 15 amino acids. This CDR3 reads CASSLVTGSGYEQYF. The CDR3, as DNA: TGTGCCAGCAGCTTAGTAACGGGATCTGGCTACGAGCAGTACTTC.

This clonotype was found many times. The chain uses TRBV12-3 or TRBV12-4 and TRBJ2-7; 8 bases line up with TRBD1. V shed 3 bases and J 6 bases; nucleotides not matched to a gene: 10. The CDR3 runs to 15 residues. CDR3 region: CASSFRTGIRGEQYF. The CDR3 DNA is TGTGCCAGCAGTTTTAGGACAGGGATTCGCGGCGAGCAGTACTTC.

J is TRBJ2-5 and V is TRBV6-5; D gene uncertain. Germline lookup yields CDR1 MNHEY and CDR2 SVGAGI. Trimming left V 4 bases short and J 5 bases short, with 11 bases between. The CDR3 is 13 amino acids. The CDR3 loop is CASSWSRLETQYF. Written as DNA, the CDR3 is TGTGCCAGCAGTTGGAGCCGACTGGAGACCCAGTACTTC.

This clonotype has just a few counts. The J gene is TRBJ2-7, the V gene TRBV28; no definite D call. The ends were cut back, 7 bases at V and 6 bases at J, with 1 base in the middle. The CDR3 has 8 residues. The germline V gene encodes CDR1 MDHEN and CDR2 SYDVKM. This CDR3 reads CASTEQYF. The CDR3 region has the DNA TGTGCCAGCACCGAGCAGTACTTC.

This clonotype was detected only a few times. The CDR3 coding sequence is TGTGCCTGGAGTGTACCTCGGGAGGGGGGCACTGAAGCTTTCTTT. Amino acids: CAWSVPREGGTEAFF. This chain uses TRBV30 with TRBJ1-1; TRBD1 is a possible D gene (6 bases). Per germline, CDR1 GTSNPN and CDR2 SVGIG (reference sequence). The CDR3 runs to 15 residues. Trimming stripped 0 bases from V and 4 bases from J, with 15 bases between.

The V gene is TRBV20-1, the J gene TRBJ2-7; 10 positions match TRBD2. After removal of 6 bases from V and 1 base from J, the junction contained 6 bases not matched to a gene. The CDR3 is made up of 14 amino acids. The germline V gene has CDR1 DFQATT and CDR2 SNEGSKA (reference sequence). CDR3 DNA sequence: TGCAGTGCGAATCTAGCGGGAGCTTCCTACGAGCAGTACTTC. It specifies CSANLAGASYEQYF.

This clonotype was seen many times. This chain uses TRBV6-2 or TRBV6-3 with TRBJ1-1; D perhaps matches TRBD1 (5 bases). The V end lost 5 bases, the J end lost 4 bases, and 17 bases lay between the germline ends. This CDR3 region has 15 residues. CDR1 is MNHEY and CDR2 is SVGEGT in the germline V gene. DNA of the CDR3: TGTGCCAGCAGTACCCGGGGACCTGCTGGCACTGAAGCTTTCTTT. It translates to CASSTRGPAGTEAFF.

This clonotype was observed at least ten times. The chain couples TRBV6-5 to TRBJ2-5; tentatively, D is TRBD2 (6 bases). The CDR3 is made up of 15 amino acids. CDR1 MNHEY and CDR2 SVGAGI come from the germline V gene. Deletions cut 4 bases from V and 2 bases from J, with 14 bases between. The CDR3 region has the DNA TGTGCCAGCAGTTTTAGCGGAGGCGTACAAGAGACCCAGTACTTC. Translating it yields CASSFSGGVQETQYF.

This clonotype was seen many times. The chain is built from TRBV11-2 and TRBJ2-7, with no clear D. CDR3 length equals 14 residues. CDR1 SGHAT and CDR2 FQNNGV come from the germline V gene. The V end was cut by 1 base, the J end by 3 bases, with 10 bases between. The CDR3 DNA reads as TGTGCCAGCAGCTTAGTAGGCGGATTCTACGAGCAGTACTTC. Its translation: CASSLVGGFYEQYF.

This clonotype was seen at least ten times. This may arise from a read error, as a much more abundant clone is one base away. This rearrangement joins TRBV12-3 or TRBV12-4 to TRBJ2-5; D could derive from TRBD1 or TRBD2 (5 bases each). This CDR3 is 14 amino acids long. CDR3 DNA: TGTGCCAACAGTTTACGGGACCCTTTGGAGACCCAGTACTTC. It translates to CANSLRDPLETQYF.

This sequence joins TRBV30 and TRBJ1-2, with D hard to call. The CDR3 is 13 residues long. The V end was cut by 8 bases, the J end by 4 bases, with 17 bases between. The V gene's germline CDR1 is GTSNPN and CDR2 SVGIG (reference sequence). CDR3: CATPRSGAYGYTF. In nucleotides, the CDR3 is TGTGCCACGCCGCGGAGCGGCGCCTATGGCTACACCTTC.

This clonotype was seen ten or more times. The chain links TRBV28 to TRBJ2-2; D is undetermined. The CDR3 contains 13 residues. The germline CDR1 and CDR2 sequences are MDHEN and SYDVKM. Trimming removed 4 bases at V and 0 bases at J, with 3 bases between. In nucleotides, the CDR3 is TGTGCCAGCAGTTCATCGAACACCGGGGAGCTGTTTTTT. This translates into CASSSSNTGELFF.

This clonotype showed up many times. This rearrangement joins TRBV20-1 to TRBJ2-7, with unresolved D. Germline CDR1 is DFQATT and CDR2 is SNEGSKA (reference sequence). V gave up 1 base and J gave up 0 bases, with 7 bases separating them. CDR3 length: 13 amino acids. Written as DNA, the CDR3 is TGCAGTGCTAGAGCCCATAGCTCCTACGAGCAGTACTTC. This sequence encodes CSARAHSSYEQYF.

This clonotype was found a few times. V is TRBV5-1 and J is TRBJ2-7; TRBD2 agrees at 9 bases. After removal of 2 bases from V and 0 bases from J, the junction contained 9 bases not matched to a gene. Germline lookup yields CDR1 SGHRS and CDR2 YFSETQ. CDR3 size: 17 residues. CDR3 region: CASSFRSSGTFSYEQYF. DNA of the CDR3: TGCGCCAGCAGCTTCAGGTCTAGCGGGACCTTCTCCTACGAGCAGTACTTC.

This clonotype was found many times. The chain uses TRBV10-3 and TRBJ2-5; 9 bases are a match to TRBD2. With 0 bases clipped from V and 3 bases from J, the junction kept 2 bases outside the gene matches. Germline V gives CDR1 ENHRY, CDR2 SYGVKD. This CDR3 spans 15 amino acids. CDR3 in amino acids: CAISESASGKETQYF. The CDR3 coding sequence is TGTGCCATCAGTGAGTCGGCTAGCGGGAAAGAGACCCAGTACTTC.

The rearrangement links TRBV9 to TRBJ2-3; the D is unclear. The ends were cut back, 0 bases at V and 2 bases at J, with 13 bases in the middle. Germline V gives CDR1 SGDLS, CDR2 YYNGEE. The CDR3 is 16 residues long. The CDR3 reads CASSVAPLEPTDTQYF. The CDR3 DNA is TGTGCCAGCAGCGTAGCCCCCTTGGAGCCCACAGATACGCAGTATTTT.

The chain uses TRBV6-1 and TRBJ2-2, with 13 positions matching TRBD2. Germline V lookup: CDR1 MNHNS, CDR2 SASEGT. The CDR3 is 15 amino acids. With V trimmed by 5 bases and J by 7 bases, 4 bases remained unmatched. In DNA form, the CDR3 reads TGTGCCAGCAGTCCACTAGCGGGAGGGTACGGGGAGCTGTTTTTT. It is translated as CASSPLAGGYGELFF.